These 21 T cell receptor beta chains came from one sample sequenced in a study of CD8 T cells in Susac syndrome. It was with random hexamers that about 0.45 to 1 ug RNA was reverse transcribed. TCRdb redid the calling of the immunoSEQ multiplex PCR reads with MiXCR, one entry per CDR3 protein. The repertoire has roughly 180,000 distinct CDR3 sequences, approximately 94% of them found once; the top ten carry around 0.097%. The sample consisted of CD4+ T cells from PBMCs. Source of these receptors: a human donor with multiple sclerosis.

V gene TRBV5-6 combines with J gene TRBJ2-1, with D maybe TRBD2 (6 bases). CDR1 SGHDT and CDR2 YYEEEE come from the germline V gene. The CDR3 is 15 residues long. Trimming stripped 0 bases from V and 8 bases from J, with 15 bases between. For the CDR3, the DNA is TGTGCCAGCAGCTTGGGACCGGGAGAGGGCTATGAGCAGTTCTTC. Translated: CASSLGPGEGYEQFF.

This rearrangement joins TRBV28 to TRBJ1-6, with no clear D. The CDR3 covers 17 residues. Per germline, CDR1 MDHEN and CDR2 SYDVKM. V lost 1 base and J lost 9, with 19 bases in between. The CDR3 region has the DNA TGTGCCAGCAGTTTATCCCCTCATGGGCGAATCAGTTCACCCCTCCACTTT. This encodes CASSLSPHGRISSPLHF.

The chain uses TRBV7-8 and TRBJ1-1; possibly TRBD1 for D (5 bases). The germline V gene encodes CDR1 SGHVS and CDR2 FQNEAQ. This CDR3 region has 19 residues. V was trimmed by 0 bases and J by 6 bases, leaving 26 bases between them. The CDR3 nucleotides are TGTGCCAGCAGCTTAGCTTTCGTTCTGGGGGATAGAGGCATTGCTGAAGCTTTCTTT. Translated: CASSLAFVLGDRGIAEAFF.

This clonotype was detected once. The V gene is TRBV20-1, the J gene TRBJ1-2; 7 bases match TRBD1. Trimming at V came to 4 bases and at J to 2 bases, leaving 1 base not matched to a gene. The length of the CDR3 is 12 residues. Germline-derived CDR1 and CDR2 are DFQATT and SNEGSKA (reference sequence). The CDR3 nucleotides are TGCAGTGCTATACAGGGGAACTATGGCTACACCTTC. The encoded protein is CSAIQGNYGYTF.

The J gene is TRBJ2-7, the V gene TRBV3-1; 11 nucleotides align to TRBD2. With 1 base clipped from V and 4 bases from J, the junction kept 3 bases outside the gene matches. This CDR3 contains 15 residues. CDR1 is LGHDT and CDR2 is YNNKEL in the germline V gene (reference sequence). CDR3 residues: CASSQAASGRYEQYF. The DNA of the CDR3 is TGTGCCAGCAGCCAAGCGGCTAGCGGGAGGTACGAGCAGTACTTC.

V gene TRBV7-9 combines with J gene TRBJ1-1; D is unclear. The germline V gene encodes CDR1 SEHNR and CDR2 FQNEAQ (reference sequence). The CDR3 is 13 amino acids. Trimming pared 3 bases from V and 2 bases from J, leaving 7 bases between. CDR3 sequence (DNA): TGTGCCAGCAGCTTTTCACCTAACACTGAAGCTTTCTTT. This codes for CASSFSPNTEAFF.

The chain recombines TRBV20-1 with TRBJ1-1, with D possibly being TRBD1 (6 bases). The V end lost 4 bases, the J end lost 1 base, and 13 bases lay between the germline ends. This CDR3 spans 14 amino acids. Germline V gene data show CDR1 as DFQATT and CDR2 as SNEGSKA (reference sequence). In DNA, the CDR3 is TGCAGTGCTACGCGACGGGGGCGGAACACTGAAGCTTTCTTT. It encodes CSATRRGRNTEAFF.

This chain connects TRBV28 to TRBJ2-7, with D uncertain. V was clipped by 8 bases and J by 4 bases, with 15 bases between them. Germline V CDR1 and CDR2: MDHEN, SYDVKM. This CDR3 is 13 amino acids long. The CDR3 region is CASVGSPSYEQYF. CDR3 nucleotides: TGTGCCAGCGTAGGCTCTCCGTCATACGAGCAGTACTTC.

The chain joins TRBV12-5 to TRBJ1-2, with a weak D call TRBD1 (6 bases). The CDR3 has 16 amino acids. Germline V lookup: CDR1 LGHNT, CDR2 FRNRAP. V dropped 7 bases and J dropped 6 bases, with 24 bases sitting between them. DNA for the CDR3: TGTGCTAGTGCCAAAAGAATACAGGGAATGGCCGATGGCTACACCTTC. Translation gives CASAKRIQGMADGYTF.

This chain uses TRBV28 with TRBJ2-7, with unresolved D. In germline, CDR1 is MDHEN, CDR2 SYDVKM. This CDR3 has 15 residues. V was shortened by 3 bases and J by 0 bases, with 12 bases between the two germline ends. CDR3 sequence: CASSFRSVSSYEQYF. CDR3 nucleotide sequence: TGTGCCAGCAGTTTTAGGTCGGTTAGCTCCTACGAGCAGTACTTC.

The chain couples TRBV28 to TRBJ2-1; D unresolved. Trimming cost V 7 bases and J 3 bases, with 16 bases left between them. Germline CDR1 reads MDHEN; CDR2 reads SYDVKM. The CDR3 has 15 residues. CDR3 in amino acids: CASTPEGYLYNEQFF. CDR3 in DNA: TGTGCCAGCACCCCAGAAGGCTACCTCTACAATGAGCAGTTCTTC.

In DNA form, the CDR3 reads TGTGCCAGCAGTTACTCGCTAGCGGGAGAAACCATGAGCACTTTCTTC. This sequence encodes CASSYSLAGETMSTFF. The chain recombines TRBV6-2 or TRBV6-3 with TRBJ2-1, with 10 nucleotides matching TRBD2. CDR1 and CDR2 from the germline V gene are MNHEY and SVGEGT. The CDR3 has 16 residues. V lost 0 bases and J lost 16; bases outside the gene matches: 15.

The rearrangement links TRBV28 to TRBJ2-1, with 11 bases identical to TRBD2. There are 17 residues in the CDR3. J gave up 6 bases and V 0 bases, and 7 bases lay outside the gene matches. Germline V lookup: CDR1 MDHEN, CDR2 SYDVKM. The CDR3 region has the DNA TGTGCCAGCAGTTTATGGGGTCTTAGCGGGAGGGCCAATGAGCAGTTCTTC. Residues: CASSLWGLSGRANEQFF.

This clonotype was counted once. The chain combines TRBV27 with TRBJ2-7; D tentatively fits TRBD1 or TRBD2 (7 bases each). From germline, CDR1 is MNHEY and CDR2 SMNVEV (reference sequence). The CDR3 consists of 14 residues. V dropped 5 bases and J dropped 1 base, with 12 bases sitting between them. CDR3 in DNA: TGTGCCAGCAGTGGGAGGGGGCAGTCCTACGAGCAGTACTTC. This sequence encodes CASSGRGQSYEQYF.

The chain recombines TRBV9 with TRBJ2-1, with D tentatively TRBD1 (7 bases). Germline lookup yields CDR1 SGDLS and CDR2 YYNGEE. The CDR3 spans 17 residues. The germline V and J ends were trimmed by 0 bases and 4 bases, with 17 bases remaining between them. CDR3 nucleotides: TGTGCCAGCAGCGTAGCGCAGGGGGGAGAGGGTTACAATGAGCAGTTCTTC. Its translation: CASSVAQGGEGYNEQFF.

The chain carries TRBV9 and TRBJ2-7; tentatively, D is TRBD2 (5 bases). Per the germline V gene, CDR1 is SGDLS and CDR2 is YYNGEE. CDR3 length: 13 amino acids. Trimming removed 3 bases from V and 7 bases from J, with 14 bases in between. CDR3 protein: CASSASGSREQYF. DNA of the CDR3: TGTGCCAGCAGCGCCTCGGGGAGCCGGGAGCAGTACTTC.

This clonotype was picked up a small number of times. Here the CDR3 DNA reads TGCAGTGCCCACCGTGGGGCGGGAGGATCCTACGAGCAGTACTTC. It specifies CSAHRGAGGSYEQYF. V usage is TRBV20-1 and J usage is TRBJ2-7; 8 bases line up with TRBD2. There are 15 residues in the CDR3. Germline V lookup: CDR1 DFQATT, CDR2 SNEGSKA (reference sequence). With 6 bases clipped from V and 1 base from J, the junction kept 11 bases outside the gene matches.

This chain joins TRBV12-3 or TRBV12-4 and TRBJ2-7, with TRBD1 matching 10 bases. The CDR3 sequence is 15 residues long. The junction had 9 bases not matched to a gene; V was cut back by 6 bases and J by 4 bases. CDR3 region: CASRAGTGVTYEQYF. Written as DNA, the CDR3 is TGTGCCAGCAGGGCCGGGACAGGGGTTACATACGAGCAGTACTTC.

CDR3 sequence reads: CSVVSGTGGPYEQYF. For the CDR3, the DNA is TGCAGCGTTGTGTCCGGGACAGGGGGTCCCTACGAGCAGTACTTC. The genes are TRBV29-1 and TRBJ2-7; 11 bases match TRBD1. The CDR3 is 15 residues long. Looked up from germline, CDR1 is SQVTM and CDR2 is ANQGSEA. V shed 4 bases, J shed 2 bases, and the junction held 7 bases outside the gene matches.

The chain is built from TRBV12-3 or TRBV12-4 and TRBJ1-2; 7 positions match TRBD1. This CDR3 has 13 amino acids. V dropped 6 bases and J dropped 4; count of bases not matched to a gene: 5. The CDR3 protein is CASREGQSYGYTF. CDR3 in DNA: TGTGCCAGCAGGGAGGGACAGTCCTATGGCTACACCTTC.

The chain employs TRBV4-3 and TRBJ2-1; D is perhaps TRBD2 (5 bases). This CDR3 is built from 17 residues. The germline V gene encodes CDR1 LGHNA and CDR2 YSLEER. V dropped 3 bases and J dropped 0 bases, with 15 bases sitting between them. Written as DNA, the CDR3 is TGCGCCAGCAGCCACGACTGGGCTAGCATCTCCTACAATGAGCAGTTCTTC. This sequence encodes CASSHDWASISYNEQFF.